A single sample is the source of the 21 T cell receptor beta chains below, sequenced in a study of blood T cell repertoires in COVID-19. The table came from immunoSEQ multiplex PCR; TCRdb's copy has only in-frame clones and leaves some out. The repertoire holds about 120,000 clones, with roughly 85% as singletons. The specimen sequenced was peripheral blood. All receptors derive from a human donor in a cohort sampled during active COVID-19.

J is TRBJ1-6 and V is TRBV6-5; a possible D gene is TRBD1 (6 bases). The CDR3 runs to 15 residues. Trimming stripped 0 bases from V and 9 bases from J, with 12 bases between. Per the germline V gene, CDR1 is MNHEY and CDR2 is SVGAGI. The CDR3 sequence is CASSYSNREGSPLHF. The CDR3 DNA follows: TGTGCCAGCAGTTACTCTAACAGGGAAGGTTCACCCCTCCACTTT.

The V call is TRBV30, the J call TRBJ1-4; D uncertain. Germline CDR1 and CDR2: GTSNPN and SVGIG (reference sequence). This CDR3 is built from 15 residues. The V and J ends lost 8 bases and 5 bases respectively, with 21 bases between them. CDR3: CAARETKKPNEKLFF. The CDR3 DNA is TGTGCCGCTCGAGAGACTAAAAAACCGAATGAAAAACTGTTTTTT. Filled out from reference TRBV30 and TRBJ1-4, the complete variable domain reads SQTIHQWPATLVQPVGSPLSLECTVEGTSNPNLYWYRQAAGRGLQLLFYSVGIGQISSEVPQNLSASRPQDRQFILSSKKLLLSDSGFYLCAARETKKPNEKLFFGSGTQLSVL.

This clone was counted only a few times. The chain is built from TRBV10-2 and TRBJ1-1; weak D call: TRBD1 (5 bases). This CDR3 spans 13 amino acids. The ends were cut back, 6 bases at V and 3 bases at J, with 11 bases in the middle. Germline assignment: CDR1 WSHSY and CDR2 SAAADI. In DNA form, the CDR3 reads TGCGCCAGCAGGAATCTCAGGGACACTGAAGCTTTCTTT. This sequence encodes CASRNLRDTEAFF.

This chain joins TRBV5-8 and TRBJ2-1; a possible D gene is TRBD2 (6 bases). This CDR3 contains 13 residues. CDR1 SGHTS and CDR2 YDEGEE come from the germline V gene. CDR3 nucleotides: TGTGCTACGCGGGGAGTCAACTACAATGAGCAGTTCTTC. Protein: CATRGVNYNEQFF.

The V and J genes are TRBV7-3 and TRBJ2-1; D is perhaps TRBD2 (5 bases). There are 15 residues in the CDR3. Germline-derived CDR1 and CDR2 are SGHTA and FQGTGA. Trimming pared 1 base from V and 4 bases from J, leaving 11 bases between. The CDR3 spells CASSLNSGIYNEQFF. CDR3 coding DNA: TGTGCCAGCAGCTTAAACAGCGGAATATACAATGAGCAGTTCTTC.

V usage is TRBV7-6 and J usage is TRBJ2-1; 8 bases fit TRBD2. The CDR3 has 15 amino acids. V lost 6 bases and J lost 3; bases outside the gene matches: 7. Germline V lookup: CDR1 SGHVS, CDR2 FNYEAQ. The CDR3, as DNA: TGTGCCAGCAGTCTCGGGACTAGGCTCTACAATGAGCAGTTCTTC. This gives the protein CASSLGTRLYNEQFF.

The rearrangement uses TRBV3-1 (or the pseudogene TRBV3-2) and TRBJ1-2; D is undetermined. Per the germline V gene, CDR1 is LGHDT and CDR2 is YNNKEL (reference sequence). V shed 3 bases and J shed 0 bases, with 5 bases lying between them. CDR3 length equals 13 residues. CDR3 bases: TGTGCCAGCAGCCATCGTACTAACTATGGCTACACCTTC. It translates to CASSHRTNYGYTF.

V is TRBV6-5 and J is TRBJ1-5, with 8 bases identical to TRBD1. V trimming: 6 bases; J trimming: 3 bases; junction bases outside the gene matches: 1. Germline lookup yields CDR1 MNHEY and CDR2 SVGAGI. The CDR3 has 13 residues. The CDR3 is CASRGQVNQPQHF. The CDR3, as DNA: TGTGCCAGCAGGGGACAGGTCAATCAGCCCCAGCATTTT.

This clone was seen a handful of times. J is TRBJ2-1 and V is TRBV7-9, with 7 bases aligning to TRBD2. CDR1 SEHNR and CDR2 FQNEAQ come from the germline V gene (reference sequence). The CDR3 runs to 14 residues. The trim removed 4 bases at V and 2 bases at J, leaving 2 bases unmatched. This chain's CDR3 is CASSSGTTYNEQFF. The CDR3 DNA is TGTGCCAGCAGCTCCGGGACTACCTACAATGAGCAGTTCTTC.

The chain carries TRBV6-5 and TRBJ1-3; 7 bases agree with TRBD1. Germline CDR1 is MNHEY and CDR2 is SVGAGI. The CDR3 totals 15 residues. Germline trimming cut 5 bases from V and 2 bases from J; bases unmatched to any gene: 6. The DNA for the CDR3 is TGTGCCAGCAGTAGATGGGACAGCACTGGAAACACCATATATTTT. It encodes CASSRWDSTGNTIYF.

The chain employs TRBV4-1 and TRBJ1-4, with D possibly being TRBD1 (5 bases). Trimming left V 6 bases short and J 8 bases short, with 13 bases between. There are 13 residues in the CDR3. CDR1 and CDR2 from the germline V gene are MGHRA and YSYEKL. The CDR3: CASRAGNGEKLFF. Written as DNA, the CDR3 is TGCGCCAGCAGGGCAGGGAACGGAGAAAAACTGTTTTTT.

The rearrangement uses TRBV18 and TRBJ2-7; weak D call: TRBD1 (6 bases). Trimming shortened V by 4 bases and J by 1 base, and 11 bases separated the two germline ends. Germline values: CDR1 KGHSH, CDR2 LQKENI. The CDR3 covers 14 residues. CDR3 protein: CASSLTGSSYEQYF. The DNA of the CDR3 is TGTGCCAGCTCACTAACAGGGTCATCCTACGAGCAGTACTTC.

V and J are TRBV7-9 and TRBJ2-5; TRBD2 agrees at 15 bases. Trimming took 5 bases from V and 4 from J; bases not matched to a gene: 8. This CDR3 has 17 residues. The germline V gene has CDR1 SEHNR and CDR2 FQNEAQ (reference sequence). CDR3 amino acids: CASSPPGLAGGRETQYF. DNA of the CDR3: TGTGCCAGCAGCCCCCCCGGACTAGCGGGGGGGCGAGAGACCCAGTACTTC. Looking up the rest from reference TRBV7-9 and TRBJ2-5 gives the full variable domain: DTGVSQNPRHKITKRGQNVTFRCDPISEHNRLYWYRQTLGQGPEFLTYFQNEAQLEKSRLLSDRFSAERPKGSFSTLEIQRTEQGDSAMYLCASSPPGLAGGRETQYFGPGTRLLVL.

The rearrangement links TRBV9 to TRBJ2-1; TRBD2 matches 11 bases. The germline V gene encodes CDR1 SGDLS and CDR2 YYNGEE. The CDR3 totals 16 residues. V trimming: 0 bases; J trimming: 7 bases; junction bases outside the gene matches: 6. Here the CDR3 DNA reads TGTGCCAGCAGCGTAGCTCCGACTAGCGGGAATAATGAGCAGTTCTTC. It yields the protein CASSVAPTSGNNEQFF.

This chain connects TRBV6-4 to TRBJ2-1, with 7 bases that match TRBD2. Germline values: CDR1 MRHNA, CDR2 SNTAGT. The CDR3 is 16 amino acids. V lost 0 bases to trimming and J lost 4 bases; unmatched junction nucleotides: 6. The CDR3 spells CASSDSRGGGYNEQFF. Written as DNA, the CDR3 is TGTGCCAGCAGTGACTCAAGGGGCGGGGGATACAATGAGCAGTTCTTC.

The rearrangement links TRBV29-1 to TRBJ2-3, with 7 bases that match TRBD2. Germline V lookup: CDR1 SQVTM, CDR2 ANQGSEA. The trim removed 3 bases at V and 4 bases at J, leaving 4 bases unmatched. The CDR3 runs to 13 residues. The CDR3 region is CSVEPAGADTQYF. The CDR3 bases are TGCAGCGTTGAGCCCGCGGGGGCAGATACGCAGTATTTT.

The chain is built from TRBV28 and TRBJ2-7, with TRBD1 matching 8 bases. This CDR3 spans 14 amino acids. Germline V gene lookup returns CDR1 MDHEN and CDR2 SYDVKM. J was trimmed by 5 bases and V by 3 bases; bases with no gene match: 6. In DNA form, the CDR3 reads TGTGCCAGCAGTTTGGCCAGGGGGCAAGACGAGCAGTACTTC. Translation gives CASSLARGQDEQYF.

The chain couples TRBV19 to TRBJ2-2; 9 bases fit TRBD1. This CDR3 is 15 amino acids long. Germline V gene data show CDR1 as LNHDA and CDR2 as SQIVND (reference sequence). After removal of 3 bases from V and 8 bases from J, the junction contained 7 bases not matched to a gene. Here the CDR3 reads CASSIPGQGRGELFF. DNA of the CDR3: TGTGCCAGTAGTATTCCGGGACAGGGTAGGGGGGAGCTGTTTTTT. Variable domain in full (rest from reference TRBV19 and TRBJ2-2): DGGITQSPKYLFRKEGQNVTLSCEQNLNHDAMYWYRQDPGQGLRLIYYSQIVNDFQKGDIAEGYSVSREKKESFPLTVTSAQKNPTAFYLCASSIPGQGRGELFFGEGSRLTVL.

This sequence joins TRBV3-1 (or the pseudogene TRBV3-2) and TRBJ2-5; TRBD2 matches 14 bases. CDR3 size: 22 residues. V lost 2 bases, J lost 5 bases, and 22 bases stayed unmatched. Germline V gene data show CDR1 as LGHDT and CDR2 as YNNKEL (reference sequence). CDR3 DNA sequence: TGTGCCAGCAGCCAACGAACCCGAGGACTAGCGGGAGGTCTTCGTTCGAGGGAGACCCAGTACTTC. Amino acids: CASSQRTRGLAGGLRSRETQYF.

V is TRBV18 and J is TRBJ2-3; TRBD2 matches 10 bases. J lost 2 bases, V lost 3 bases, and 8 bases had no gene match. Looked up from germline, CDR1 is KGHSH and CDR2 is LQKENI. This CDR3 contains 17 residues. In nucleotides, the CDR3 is TGTGCCAGCTCACCCCGGTTAGCGGGGGGTGCCACAGATACGCAGTATTTT. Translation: CASSPRLAGGATDTQYF.

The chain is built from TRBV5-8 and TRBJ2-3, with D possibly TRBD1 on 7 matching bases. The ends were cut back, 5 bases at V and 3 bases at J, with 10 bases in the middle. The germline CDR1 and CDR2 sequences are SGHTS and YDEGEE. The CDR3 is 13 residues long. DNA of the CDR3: TGTGCCAGCAGGCAGGGGGGAACAGATACGCAGTATTTT. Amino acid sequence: CASRQGGTDTQYF.